The 3 T cell receptor beta chains below come from one sample, sequenced in a study of shared clonotypes between healthy human individuals. The method was immunoSEQ multiplex PCR; TCRdb's version includes in-frame clones alone and lacks a portion of them. The sample has about 1.5 million clones, roughly 98% seen once. Sequenced material: naive CD4+ T cells sorted from blood. Subset denoted: CD45RA+ positively selected. The source of these receptors is a young man in good health.

The chain uses TRBV11-3 and TRBJ2-1; a possible D gene is TRBD2 (5 bases). This CDR3 contains 13 residues. V shed 5 bases and J shed 2 bases, with 7 bases lying between them. Germline CDR1 SGHNT, CDR2 YENEEA. The CDR3 sequence is CASSHGTYNEQFF. The CDR3 coding sequence is TGTGCCAGCAGCCACGGGACCTACAATGAGCAGTTCTTC.

The chain links TRBV10-1 to TRBJ2-1, with unresolved D. Germline V gene data show CDR1 as WNHNN and CDR2 as SYGVQD (reference sequence). This CDR3 is 14 amino acids long. Trimming cost V 6 bases and J 10 bases, with 19 bases left between them. DNA of the CDR3: TGCGCCAGCAGCCGTAAGGTCCTTGGTGCGGAGCAGTTCTTC. Its protein is CASSRKVLGAEQFF.

The V gene is TRBV5-5, the J gene TRBJ1-1; 10 positions match TRBD1. CDR1 is SGHKS and CDR2 is YYEKEE in the germline V gene (reference sequence). The junction had 2 bases not matched to a gene; V was cut back by 0 bases and J by 3 bases. This CDR3 contains 15 residues. This CDR3 is CASSLEGQGYTEAFF. The CDR3 DNA reads as TGTGCCAGCAGCTTGGAGGGACAGGGGTACACTGAAGCTTTCTTT.